This is a list of T cell receptor beta chains from one sample in a study of spatial heterogeneity in lung cancer. Each CDR3 protein is one row after TCRdb ran MiXCR on the 5' RACE reads. Seen here are approximately 21,000 distinct CDR3 sequences, approximately 4.3% observed once, and the top ten hold roughly 9.9%. The sequenced sample was lung tumor tissue, obtained at surgery. These receptors were obtained from a male donor with early-stage non-small cell lung cancer. CDR3s include the opening cysteine and the closing phenylalanine or tryptophan. D genes are given only for firm matches.

TRBV2	TRBD1	13	TRBJ2-3	CASNTGVPDTQYF
TRBV29-1	NA	14	TRBJ1-1	CSVGGGIADTEAFF
TRBV6-2/TRBV6-3	NA	16	TRBJ2-1	CASRGIRTDSYNEQFF
TRBV6-5	NA	13	TRBJ2-1	CASSSLPRNEQFF
TRBV5-6	TRBD1	18	TRBJ2-3	CASSLVIGTASSTDTQYF
TRBV6-1	TRBD2	15	TRBJ2-3	CASRRASGGTDTQYF
TRBV5-5	NA	14	TRBJ1-5	CASSLSVEYQPQHF
TRBV19	TRBD2	16	TRBJ2-7	CASRATSGSASYEQYF
TRBV7-2	NA	15	TRBJ2-2	CASSPWPGPGGELFF
TRBV5-1	TRBD2	14	TRBJ2-1	CASRLAETYNEQFF
TRBV5-1	NA	16	TRBJ2-7	CASSLVRANLGVEQYF
TRBV12-3/TRBV12-4	TRBD1	15	TRBJ1-4	CASSFGDRGVEKLFF
TRBV24-1	TRBD1	14	TRBJ2-2	CATSRQGDTGELFF
TRBV6-1	NA	15	TRBJ1-4	CASSVSRGHNEKLFF
TRBV20-1	NA	12	TRBJ1-1	CSARPRNTEAFF
TRBV28	TRBD1	16	TRBJ1-5	CASSTEGQGSNQPQHF
TRBV11-2	NA	13	TRBJ1-1	CASSFVKNTEAFF
TRBV18	NA	15	TRBJ1-5	CASSPSVLSNQPQHF
TRBV20-1	NA	15	TRBJ1-5	CSARWGTSSNQPQHF
TRBV20-1	NA	15	TRBJ2-7	CSARDRSQPLWEQYF